This T cell receptor (beta chain) was sequenced in a study of blood T cell repertoires in COVID-19. Study in general: Material from acute and convalescent COVID-19 was sourced from the United States, Italy and Spain. PBMCs, B-cell-depleted T cells, or T cells were the source of the cDNA or gDNA that made up the material.

Clones were read by immunoSEQ multiplex PCR, and TCRdb kept only the in-frame ones, dropping some. Of a few hundred thousand clones listed, roughly 80% are singletons. Germline-derived CDR1 and CDR2 are LGHDT and YNNKEL (reference sequence). V dropped 4 bases and J dropped 6 bases, with 16 bases sitting between them. CDR3 size: 14 residues. The specimen sequenced was peripheral blood. The chain links TRBV3-1 (or the pseudogene TRBV3-2) to TRBJ2-7; possible D gene TRBD2, 7 bases. The origin of this receptor is a man aged 60-69 years who had recovered from COVID-19. The CDR3 DNA is TGTGCCAGCAGCCTTCGGACTAGACAGGCCGAGCAGTACTTC. Its translation is CASSLRTRQAEQYF.